This entry is about one T cell receptor beta chain. Antigen: not known. This specimen belongs to a study of T cell responses to AZD1222 COVID-19 vaccine. Whole-study results and caveats: Two AZD1222 administrations were followed by greater Spike-specific TCR breadth and depth. Nearly half of spike-specific TCRs reportedly target variant regions that are unmutated in the B.1.351 and B.1.1.7 variants.

Clones were sequenced by immunoSEQ multiplex PCR, and TCRdb holds only the in-frame ones, with some missing. The top ten hold roughly 0.5% of the sample, which has roughly 260,000 clones, just over 90% seen once. The CDR3 runs 16 residues. The V and J ends lost 2 bases and 3 bases respectively, with 14 bases between them. Germline CDR1 KGHSH, CDR2 LQKENI. This chain joins TRBV18 and TRBJ1-5, with D possibly TRBD1 on 5 matching bases. The receptor was derived from an adult in good health. Source: peripheral blood, taken on day 0 of AZD1222 vaccination. Here the CDR3 reads CASSPAGRGNNQPQHF. CDR3 in DNA: TGTGCCAGCTCACCAGCGGGGCGCGGGAACAATCAGCCCCAGCATTTT. The full variable domain, its missing parts supplied by reference TRBV18 and TRBJ1-5, is NAGVMQNPRHLVRRRGQEARLRCSPMKGHSHVYWYRQLPEEGLKFMVYLQKENIIDESGMPKERFSAEFPKEGPSILRIQQVVRGDSAAYFCASSPAGRGNNQPQHFGDGTRLSIL.